Sequencing of this T cell receptor beta chain was carried out in a study of post-analysis software for immune sequencing data. Study summary: Included among the disease courses, which were recorded for the cohort, were relapsing-remitting, secondary progressive and progressive-relapsing multiple sclerosis. Findings and caveats of the study: Compared against controls, patients with multiple sclerosis displayed significantly lower normalized Chao1 diversity. Samples made in the same batch grouped tightly together by F measure. Patients used several TRBV segments, including TRBV5-6, TRBV5-1 and TRBV20-1, more often than controls.

V was trimmed by 2 bases and J by 6 bases, leaving 14 bases between them. From germline, CDR1 is ENHRY and CDR2 SYGVKD. This CDR3 is 15 amino acids long. Libraries were made from TCR beta cDNA, and they carried unique molecular identifiers. About 500,000 cDNA molecules were obtained per 1 to 10 million input T cells. TCRdb passed the PCR reads through MiXCR, listing each CDR3 protein once. The data hold fewer than 700,000 distinct CDR3 sequences, with around 44% observed a single time. This clonotype came up a few times. The antigen is unknown. The sample taken for sequencing was blood. This sequence joins TRBV10-3 and TRBJ2-4; D gene ambiguous. This TCR was recovered from a girl aged 10 to 17 with multiple sclerosis. The CDR3 bases are TGTGCCATCAGTGAGGAAGTACCAGGAATAAACATTCAGTACTTC. It codes for CAISEEVPGINIQYF.